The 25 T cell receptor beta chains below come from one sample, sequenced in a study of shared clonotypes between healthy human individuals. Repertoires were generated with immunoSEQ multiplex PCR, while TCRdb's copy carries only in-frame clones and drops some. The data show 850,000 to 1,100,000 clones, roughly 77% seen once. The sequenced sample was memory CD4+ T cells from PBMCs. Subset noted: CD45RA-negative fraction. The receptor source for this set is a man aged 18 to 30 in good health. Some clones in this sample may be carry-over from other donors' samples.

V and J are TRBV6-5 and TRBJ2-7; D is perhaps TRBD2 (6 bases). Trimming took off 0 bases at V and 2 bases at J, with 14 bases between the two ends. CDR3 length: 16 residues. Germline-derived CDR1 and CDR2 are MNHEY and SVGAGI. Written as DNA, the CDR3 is TGTGCCAGCAGTTACTCGAGGGGACTTCCAACCTACGAGCAGTACTTC. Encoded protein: CASSYSRGLPTYEQYF.

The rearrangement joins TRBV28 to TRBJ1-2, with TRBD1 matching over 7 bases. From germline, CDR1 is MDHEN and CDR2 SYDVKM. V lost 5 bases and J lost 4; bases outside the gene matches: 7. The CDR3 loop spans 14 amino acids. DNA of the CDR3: TGTGCCAGCAGTCCGACAGGGACAGTCTATGGCTACACCTTC. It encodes CASSPTGTVYGYTF.

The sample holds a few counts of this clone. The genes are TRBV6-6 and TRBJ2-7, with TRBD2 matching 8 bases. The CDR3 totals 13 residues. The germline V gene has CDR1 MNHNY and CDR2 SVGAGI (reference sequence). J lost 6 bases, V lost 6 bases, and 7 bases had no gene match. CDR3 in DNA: TGTGCCAGCAGCCACGGGAGGGAAGGCGAGCAGTACTTC. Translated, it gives CASSHGREGEQYF.

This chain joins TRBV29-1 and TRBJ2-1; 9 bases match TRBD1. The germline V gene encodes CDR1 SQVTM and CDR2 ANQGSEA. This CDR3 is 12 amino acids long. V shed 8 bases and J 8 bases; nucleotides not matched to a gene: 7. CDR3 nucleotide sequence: TGCAGCACGGGACAGGGCCGGCATGAGCAGTTCTTC. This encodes CSTGQGRHEQFF.

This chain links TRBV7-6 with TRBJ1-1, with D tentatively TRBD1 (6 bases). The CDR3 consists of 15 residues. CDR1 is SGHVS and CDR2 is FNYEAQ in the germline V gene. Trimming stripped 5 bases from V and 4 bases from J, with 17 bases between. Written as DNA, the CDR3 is TGTGCCAGCAGCCGGGGGGGGCAAGGGGCCACTGAAGCTTTCTTT. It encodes CASSRGGQGATEAFF.

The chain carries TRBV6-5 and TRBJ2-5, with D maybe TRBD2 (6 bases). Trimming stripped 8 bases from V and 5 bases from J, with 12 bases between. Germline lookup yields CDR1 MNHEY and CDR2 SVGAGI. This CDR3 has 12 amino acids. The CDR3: CASGGTVETQYF. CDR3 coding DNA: TGTGCCAGCGGGGGGACGGTGGAGACCCAGTACTTC.

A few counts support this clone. The chain's CDR3 is CASNFQGFNQPQHF. As DNA, the CDR3 is TGTGCCAGTAATTTCCAGGGATTCAATCAGCCCCAGCATTTT. The rearrangement uses TRBV19 and TRBJ1-5; possible D gene TRBD1, 5 bases. The CDR3 is 14 amino acids. Germline V gives CDR1 LNHDA, CDR2 SQIVND (reference sequence). The V end lost 7 bases, the J end lost 3 bases, and 13 bases lay between the germline ends.

CDR3 nucleotide sequence: TGTGCCAGCAGCAACGGCGCGGGTCCTCAGTACCAAGAGACCCAGTACTTC. Translated: CASSNGAGPQYQETQYF. The rearrangement uses TRBV5-4 and TRBJ2-5, with D possibly being TRBD2 (5 bases). Between the trimmed V and J ends, which lost 4 bases and 0 bases, there was a span of 19 bases. CDR1 is SGHNT, CDR2 YYREEE, per germline (reference sequence). CDR3 length: 17 residues. The full variable domain, with the rest looked up from reference TRBV5-4 and TRBJ2-5, is ETGVTQSPTHLIKTRGQQVTLRCSSQSGHNTVSWYQQALGQGPQFIFQYYREEENGRGNFPPRFSGLQFPNYSSELNVNALELDDSALYLCASSNGAGPQYQETQYFGPGTRLLVL.

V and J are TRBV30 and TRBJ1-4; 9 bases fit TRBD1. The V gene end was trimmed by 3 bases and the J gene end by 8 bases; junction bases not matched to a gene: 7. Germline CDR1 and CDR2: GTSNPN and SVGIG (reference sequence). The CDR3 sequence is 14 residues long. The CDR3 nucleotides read TGTGCCTGGAGCACGGGACAGGGTAGAGAAAAACTGTTTTTT. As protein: CAWSTGQGREKLFF.

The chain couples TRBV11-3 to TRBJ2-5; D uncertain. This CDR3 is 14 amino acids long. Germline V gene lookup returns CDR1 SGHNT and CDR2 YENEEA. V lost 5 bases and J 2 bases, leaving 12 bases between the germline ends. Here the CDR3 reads CASSQGGDQETQYF. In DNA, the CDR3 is TGTGCCAGCAGCCAAGGTGGGGATCAAGAGACCCAGTACTTC.

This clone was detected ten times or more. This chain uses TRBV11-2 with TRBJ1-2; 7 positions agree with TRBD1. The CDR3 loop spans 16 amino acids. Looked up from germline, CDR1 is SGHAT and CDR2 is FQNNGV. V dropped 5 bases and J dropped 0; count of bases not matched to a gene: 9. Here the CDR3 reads CASSLHSGTANYGYTF. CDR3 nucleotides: TGTGCCAGCAGCCTACATTCCGGGACAGCTAACTATGGCTACACCTTC.

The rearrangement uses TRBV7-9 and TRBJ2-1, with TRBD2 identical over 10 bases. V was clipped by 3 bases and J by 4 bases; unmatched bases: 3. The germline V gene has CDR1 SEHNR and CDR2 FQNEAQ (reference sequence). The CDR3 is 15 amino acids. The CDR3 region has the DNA TGTGCCAGCAGCTTCACTAGCGGGGTTTACAATGAGCAGTTCTTC. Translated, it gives CASSFTSGVYNEQFF.

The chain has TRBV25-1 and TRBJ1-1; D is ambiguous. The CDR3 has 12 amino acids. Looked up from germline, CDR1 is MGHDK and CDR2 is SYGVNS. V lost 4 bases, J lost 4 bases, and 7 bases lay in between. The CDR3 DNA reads TGTGCCAGCAGTGGCCCGATCACTGAAGCTTTCTTT. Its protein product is CASSGPITEAFF.

This CDR3 reads CSFGEGPETQYF. DNA for the CDR3: TGCAGCTTTGGGGAGGGGCCAGAGACCCAGTACTTC. The chain links TRBV29-1 to TRBJ2-5; TRBD2 aligns across 7 bases. V shed 8 bases and J 4 bases; nucleotides not matched to a gene: 7. This CDR3 comprises 12 residues. CDR1 SQVTM and CDR2 ANQGSEA come from the germline V gene.

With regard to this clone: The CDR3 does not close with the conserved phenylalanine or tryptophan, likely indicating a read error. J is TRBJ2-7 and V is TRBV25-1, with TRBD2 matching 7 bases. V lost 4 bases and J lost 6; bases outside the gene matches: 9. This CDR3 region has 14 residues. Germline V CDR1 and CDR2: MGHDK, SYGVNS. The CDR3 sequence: CASSAGDYSSEQYL. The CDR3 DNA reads TGTGCCAGCAGTGCGGGGGACTACTCGTCCGAGCAGTACCTC.

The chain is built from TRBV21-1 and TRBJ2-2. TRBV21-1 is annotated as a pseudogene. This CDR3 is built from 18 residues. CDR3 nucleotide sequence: TGTGCCAGCAGCAAAAAGGCCCCTAGCAGGGCGAAAACCGGGGAGCTGTTTTTT. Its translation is CASSKKAPSRAKTGELFF.

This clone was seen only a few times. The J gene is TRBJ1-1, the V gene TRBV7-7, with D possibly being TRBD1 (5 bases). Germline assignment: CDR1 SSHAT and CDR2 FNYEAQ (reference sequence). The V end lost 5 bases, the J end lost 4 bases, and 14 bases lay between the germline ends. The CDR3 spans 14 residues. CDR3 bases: TGTGCCAGCAGCCCTTACACAGGAGTCACTGAAGCTTTCTTT. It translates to CASSPYTGVTEAFF.

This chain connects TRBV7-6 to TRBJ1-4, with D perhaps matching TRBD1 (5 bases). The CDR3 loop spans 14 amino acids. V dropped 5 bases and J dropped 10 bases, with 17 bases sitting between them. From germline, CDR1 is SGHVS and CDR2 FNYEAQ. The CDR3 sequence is CASSPEGRGGKLFF. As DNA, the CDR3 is TGTGCCAGCAGCCCAGAGGGACGCGGGGGAAAACTGTTTTTT. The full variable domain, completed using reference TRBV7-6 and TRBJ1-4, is GAGVSQSPRYKVTKRGQDVALRCDPISGHVSLYWYRQALGQGPEFLTYFNYEAQQDKSGLPNDRFSAERPEGSISTLTIQRTEQRDSAMYRCASSPEGRGGKLFFGSGTQLSVL.

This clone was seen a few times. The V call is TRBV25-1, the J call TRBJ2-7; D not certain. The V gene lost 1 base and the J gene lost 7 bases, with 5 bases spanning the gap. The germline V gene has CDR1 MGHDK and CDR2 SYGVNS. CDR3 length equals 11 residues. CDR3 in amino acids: CASSESKEQYF. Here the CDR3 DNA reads TGTGCCAGCAGTGAATCGAAGGAGCAGTACTTC.

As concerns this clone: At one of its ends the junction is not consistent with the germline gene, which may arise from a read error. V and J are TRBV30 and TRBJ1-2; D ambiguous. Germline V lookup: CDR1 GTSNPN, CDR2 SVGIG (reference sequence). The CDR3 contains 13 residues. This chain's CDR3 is CAWSVNRTYGYIF. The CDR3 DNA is TGTGCCTGGAGTGTTAACAGAACCTATGGCTACATCTTC.

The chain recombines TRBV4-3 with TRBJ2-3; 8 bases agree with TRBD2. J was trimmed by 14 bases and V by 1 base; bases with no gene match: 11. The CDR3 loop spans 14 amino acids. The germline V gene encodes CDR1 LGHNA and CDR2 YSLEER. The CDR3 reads CASSQASRGGGLYF. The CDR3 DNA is TGCGCCAGCAGCCAAGCCTCTCGGGGGGGAGGTCTGTATTTT.

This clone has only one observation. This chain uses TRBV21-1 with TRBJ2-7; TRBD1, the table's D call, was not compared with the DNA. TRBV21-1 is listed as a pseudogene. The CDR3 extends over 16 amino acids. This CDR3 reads CASDPRGRGLRYEQYF. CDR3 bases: TGTGCCAGCGACCCTCGGGGCAGGGGGCTAAGGTACGAGCAGTACTTC.

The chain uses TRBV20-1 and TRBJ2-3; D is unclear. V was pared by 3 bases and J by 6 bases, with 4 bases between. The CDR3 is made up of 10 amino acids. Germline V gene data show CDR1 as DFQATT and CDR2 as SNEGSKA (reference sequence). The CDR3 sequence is CSARPDTQYF. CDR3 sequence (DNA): TGCAGTGCTAGGCCGGATACGCAGTATTTT.

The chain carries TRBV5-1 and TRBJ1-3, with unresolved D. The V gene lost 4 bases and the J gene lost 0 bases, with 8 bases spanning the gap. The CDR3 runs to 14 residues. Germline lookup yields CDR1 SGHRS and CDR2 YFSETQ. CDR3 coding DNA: TGCGCCAGCAGCGGTATGAGCTCTGGAAACACCATATATTTT. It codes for CASSGMSSGNTIYF.

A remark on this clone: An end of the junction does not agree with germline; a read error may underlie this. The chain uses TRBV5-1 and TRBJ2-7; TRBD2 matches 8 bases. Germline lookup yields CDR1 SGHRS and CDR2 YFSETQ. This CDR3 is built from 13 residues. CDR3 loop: CASSTETSVNLAF. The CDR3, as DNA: TGCGCCAGCAGCACCGAGACTAGCGTTAACCTAGCCTTC.